This is a list of T cell receptor beta chains from one sample in a study of OX40 agonist ivuxolimab in advanced cancers. TCRdb keeps only in-frame clones here, not all; method: immunoSEQ multiplex PCR. The profile shows 45,000 to 65,000 clones, 88% of them singletons. Sequenced here: CD4+ or CD8+ T cells sorted from blood, sampled in a trial of the OX40 agonist ivuxolimab. All receptors derive from an adult with an advanced solid tumor such as melanoma, head and neck, liver or kidney cancer. The CDR3 runs from the conserved cysteine through the conserved F or W. D genes are given only for firm matches. Part of the rows lack a size; the others show once, few, many or a class for expanded clones.

V,size,D,J,length,DNA,CDR3
TRBV5-4,few,TRBD1,TRBJ1-2,14,TGTGCCAGCCCGAGCTGGGACAGCAGCTATGGCTACACCTTC,CASPSWDSSYGYTF
TRBV25-1,-,-,TRBJ2-7,14,TGTGCCAGCAGTGAAACGGCGGAGATGAGGGAGCAGTACTTC,CASSETAEMREQYF
TRBV6-1,-,-,TRBJ2-2,12,TGTGCCAGCAGTAGGACGACCGGGGAGCTGTTTTTT,CASSRTTGELFF
TRBV30,-,-,TRBJ1-4,11,TGTGCCTGGAGTCTTACAGGGAGGTCGTTTTTT,CAWSLTGRSFF
TRBV2,-,-,TRBJ2-2,15,TGTGCCAGCACCGGAAGGGGGGCGAGGACCGGGGAGCTGTTTTTT,CASTGRGARTGELFF
TRBV9,-,TRBD2,TRBJ2-2,16,TGTGCCAGCAGCGTAGGGGAGGGCCGCGACACCGGGGAGCTGTTTTTT,CASSVGEGRDTGELFF
TRBV6-1,-,TRBD2,TRBJ2-5,15,TGTGCCAGCAGCAGACTAGCGGGACCCCAAGAGACCCAGTACTTC,CASSRLAGPQETQYF
TRBV10-2,-,TRBD2,TRBJ2-7,17,TGCGCCAGCAGTGAGCGGGTAGCGGGAGTATCAGGCAACGAGCAGTACTTC,CASSERVAGVSGNEQYF
TRBV6-1,-,-,TRBJ2-1,16,TGTGCCAGCAGTGAAGCGGACGGGACATCCTACAATGAGCAGTTCTTC,CASSEADGTSYNEQFF
TRBV5-8,-,-,TRBJ1-1,17,TGTGCCAGCAGCTTGGTCACAGGGAACTTCATGAACACTGAAGCTTTCTTT,CASSLVTGNFMNTEAFF
TRBV28,-,-,TRBJ1-6,16,TGTGCCAGCAGTTTATTTCGGACAGTCTATAATTCACCCCTCCACTTT,CASSLFRTVYNSPLHF
TRBV9,once,-,TRBJ2-7,14,TGTGCCAGCAGCGCAACGGACTGGGGCTCCGAGCAGTACTTC,CASSATDWGSEQYF
TRBV7-8,-,-,TRBJ2-2,15,TGTGCCAGCAGCTTCATTCGGGGGAACACCGGGGAGCTGTTTTTT,CASSFIRGNTGELFF
TRBV19,-,-,TRBJ1-3,12,TGTGCCAGTATTGCCCGGCGGGACACCATATATTTT,CASIARRDTIYF
TRBV7-2,-,TRBD1,TRBJ2-5,13,TGTGCCAGCAGCCAAGGGACAGAGGAGACCCAGTACTTC,CASSQGTEETQYF
TRBV10-3,-,TRBD2,TRBJ2-7,14,TGTGCCATCGCCCTCGGGGGACTAAACTACGAGCAGTACTTC,CAIALGGLNYEQYF
TRBV5-4,-,TRBD1,TRBJ2-5,14,TGTGCCAGCAGCTCCGGGACAGGGGAGGGGACCCAGTACTTC,CASSSGTGEGTQYF
TRBV6-1,-,TRBD2,TRBJ2-1,13,TGTGCCAGCAGTGAAAATAGCGGGAGGGGGAGTTTCTTC,CASSENSGRGSFF
TRBV18,-,TRBD2,TRBJ2-1,14,TGTGCCAGCTCCATCGGGAGGGAGGGCAATGAGCAGTTCTTC,CASSIGREGNEQFF
TRBV7-2,-,-,TRBJ2-2,14,TGTGCCAGCAGCTCGGGGCGATACACCGGGGAGCTGTTTTTT,CASSSGRYTGELFF
TRBV7-8,once,-,TRBJ1-1,13,TGTGCCAGCAGCCCGCAGGGTCAGACTGAAGCTTTCTTT,CASSPQGQTEAFF
TRBV5-1,-,-,TRBJ2-7,15,TGCGCCAGCAGCTTGTACGGGATTAGCTCCTACGAGCAGTACTTC,CASSLYGISSYEQYF
TRBV11-2,-,TRBD2,TRBJ2-2,16,TGTGCCAGCAGCTCCTCGACACTAGCGGCGACCGGGGAGCTGTTTTTT,CASSSSTLAATGELFF
TRBV7-8,-,TRBD2,TRBJ2-2,19,TGTGCCAGCAGCTGGGGACTAGCGGGAGTGCAACGGGGCACCGGGGAGCTGTTTTTT,CASSWGLAGVQRGTGELFF
TRBV5-4,-,-,TRBJ2-3,15,TGTGCCAGCAGCGCGGAGCTGGGAGCGGCAGATACGCAGTATTTT,CASSAELGAADTQYF
TRBV19,-,-,TRBJ1-1,13,TGTGCCAGTAGCTCTGGACGGGAAACTGAAGCTTTCTTT,CASSSGRETEAFF
TRBV5-8,-,TRBD1,TRBJ2-4,15,TGTGCCAGCACCTGGACAGGGGAGGCGGAAAACATTCAGTACTTC,CASTWTGEAENIQYF
TRBV12-2,-,-,TRBJ2-7,16,TGTGCAAGTCGCTTACCAGGCGCTCCGGGTCCCTACGAGCAGTACTTC,CASRLPGAPGPYEQYF
TRBV7-9,once,-,TRBJ2-7,12,TGTGCCAGCGGGGACGGAAACTACGAGCAGTACTTC,CASGDGNYEQYF
TRBV5-4,-,TRBD2,TRBJ2-1,14,TGTGCCAGCAGCGGACTAGCGGGAGTCAATGAGCAGTTCTTC,CASSGLAGVNEQFF
TRBV19,-,TRBD2,TRBJ2-7,14,TGTGCCAGTAGTATCCTAGCGGACCACTACGAGCAGTACTTC,CASSILADHYEQYF
TRBV6-1,-,-,TRBJ2-2,14,TGTGCCAGCAGTACCACAGGGATCACCGGGGAGCTGTTTTTT,CASSTTGITGELFF
TRBV27,-,-,TRBJ1-1,14,TGTGCCAGCAGATTAACCGCCATGAACACTGAAGCTTTCTTT,CASRLTAMNTEAFF
TRBV18,-,-,TRBJ2-7,13,TGTGCCAGCTCACAGACAGTAACCTACGAGCAGTACTTC,CASSQTVTYEQYF
TRBV9,-,TRBD2,TRBJ2-1,15,TGTGCCAGCAGAGCTAGCGGGAGGGCCGAGAATGAGCAGTTCTTC,CASRASGRAENEQFF
TRBV28,-,TRBD2,TRBJ2-5,16,TGTGCCAGCAGTTTAGGACTAGCGGGGTATCAAGAGACCCAGTACTTC,CASSLGLAGYQETQYF
TRBV30,-,TRBD1,TRBJ1-2,15,TGTGCCTGGGAACTTACCGGGACAGGGGTTTCTGGCTACACCTTC,CAWELTGTGVSGYTF
TRBV19,few,TRBD2,TRBJ2-7,14,TGTGCCAGTAGTTTTACTAGCGGAGGTTACGAGCAGTACTTC,CASSFTSGGYEQYF
TRBV7-2,-,-,TRBJ2-1,14,TGTGCCAGCAGCCCCCCCAGGGTAATCGGGGAGCAGTTCTTC,CASSPPRVIGEQFF
TRBV7-2,-,-,TRBJ2-3,14,TGTGCCAGCAGCCCCCCGCATGCAGGTAGCACGCAGTATTTT,CASSPPHAGSTQYF
TRBV28,-,-,TRBJ2-5,12,TGTGCCAGCAGTTTGTACCAAGAGACCCAGTACTTC,CASSLYQETQYF
TRBV9,-,-,TRBJ2-5,13,TGTGCCAGCAGCGTTGGTATCGCTGAGACCCAGTACTTC,CASSVGIAETQYF
TRBV20-1,-,-,TRBJ2-5,11,TGCAGGGCGACACACCAAGAGACCCAGTACTTC,CRATHQETQYF
TRBV10-3,-,-,TRBJ1-5,15,TGTGCCATCAGTCCGGGACAAACCACCAATCAGCCCCAGCATTTT,CAISPGQTTNQPQHF
TRBV25-1,-,TRBD1,TRBJ1-2,13,TGTGCCAGCAGTATGACAGGGTTAGACGGCTACACCTTC,CASSMTGLDGYTF
TRBV5-6,-,TRBD2,TRBJ2-1,16,TGTGCCAGCAGCCATCGGACTAGCGGGAACTACAATGAGCAGTTCTTC,CASSHRTSGNYNEQFF
TRBV19,-,-,TRBJ1-5,15,TGTGCCAGTAGTATAGATCACCGGGTCAATCAGCCCCAGCATTTT,CASSIDHRVNQPQHF
TRBV7-2,-,-,TRBJ2-5,13,TGTGCCAGCAGCTTGTTCAGGGGCGAGACCCAGTACTTC,CASSLFRGETQYF
TRBV6-6,-,-,TRBJ2-5,15,TGTGCCATTGGGGACAAAACCTGGTACCAAGAGACCCAGTACTTC,CAIGDKTWYQETQYF
TRBV18,once,-,TRBJ1-5,16,TGTGCCAGCTCACCACCGGAGGCAAATAGCAATCAGCCCCAGCATTTT,CASSPPEANSNQPQHF
TRBV19,-,-,TRBJ2-5,8,TGCCCTCACGGGACCCAGTACTTC,CPHGTQYF
TRBV7-8,-,TRBD2,TRBJ2-7,15,TGTGCCAGCAGCCTCGACAGCGGGACCAACTACGAGCAGTACTTC,CASSLDSGTNYEQYF
TRBV5-1,-,-,TRBJ2-3,15,TGCGCCAGCAGCTTGGGAACGGGAGCGGGAGATACGCAGTATTTT,CASSLGTGAGDTQYF
TRBV7-2,once,-,TRBJ2-3,15,TGTGCCAGCAGCTCACCGACGAAAACCCCAGATACGCAGTATTTT,CASSSPTKTPDTQYF
TRBV10-1,-,TRBD2,TRBJ2-3,14,TGCGCCAGCAGTGAGTCTAGCGGGAGGGATACGCAGTATTTT,CASSESSGRDTQYF
TRBV4-1,-,-,TRBJ1-4,15,TGCGCCAGCAGCCAAGATCGGCAGGGTTCGGAAAAACTGTTTTTT,CASSQDRQGSEKLFF
TRBV10-1,-,-,TRBJ1-1,11,TGCGCCAGCAGTGTCCGCACTGAAGCTTTCTTT,CASSVRTEAFF